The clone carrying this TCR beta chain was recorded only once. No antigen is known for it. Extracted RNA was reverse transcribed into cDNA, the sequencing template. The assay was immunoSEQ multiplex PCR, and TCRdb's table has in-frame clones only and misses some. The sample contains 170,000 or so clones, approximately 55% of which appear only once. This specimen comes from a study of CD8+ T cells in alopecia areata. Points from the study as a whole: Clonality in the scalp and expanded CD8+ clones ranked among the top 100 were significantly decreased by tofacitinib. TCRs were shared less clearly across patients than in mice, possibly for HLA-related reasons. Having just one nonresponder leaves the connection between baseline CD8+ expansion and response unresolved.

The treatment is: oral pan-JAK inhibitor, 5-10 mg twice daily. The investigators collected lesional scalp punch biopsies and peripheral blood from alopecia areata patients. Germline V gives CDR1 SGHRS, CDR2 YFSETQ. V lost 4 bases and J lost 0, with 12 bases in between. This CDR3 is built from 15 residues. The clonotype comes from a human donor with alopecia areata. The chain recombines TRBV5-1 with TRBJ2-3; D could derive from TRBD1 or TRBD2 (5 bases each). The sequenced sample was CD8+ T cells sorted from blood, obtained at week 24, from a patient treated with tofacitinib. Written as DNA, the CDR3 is TGCGCCAGCAGCAACGAACGGGACAGCACAGATACGCAGTATTTT. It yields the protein CASSNERDSTDTQYF.